Each of the 24 T cell receptor beta chains below was sequenced from the same sample in a study of cytomegalovirus exposure and HLA in healthy donors. It was with 60 Vbeta and 13 Jbeta primers that the PCR ran. TCRdb keeps only in-frame clones here, not all; method: immunoSEQ multiplex PCR. The repertoire includes more than 200,000 clones, about 75% of them detected once, and under 2% sits in the top ten. Source material: PBMCs. These receptors all stem from a man in his late teens or twenties in good health and CMV-seronegative.

This clone was seen only a few times. The CDR3 spells CASSSHLGQGTDYGYTF. In DNA, the CDR3 is TGTGCCAGCAGCTCCCACTTGGGACAGGGGACAGACTATGGCTACACCTTC. J is TRBJ1-2 and V is TRBV11-3, with 10 bases that match TRBD1. The J segment lost 3 bases and the V segment lost 4 bases, leaving 11 bases of the junction unmatched. Germline CDR1 SGHNT, CDR2 YENEEA. This CDR3 has 17 residues.

This clone was detected only a few times. The chain recombines TRBV4-2 with TRBJ2-7; D is unclear. V lost 1 base to trimming and J lost 0 bases, with 4 bases between them. This CDR3 comprises 13 residues. The germline V gene has CDR1 LGHNA and CDR2 YNFKEQ. CDR3 loop: CASSQGSSYEQYF. CDR3 DNA sequence: TGTGCCAGCAGCCAAGGCAGCTCCTACGAGCAGTACTTC.

J is TRBJ1-2 and V is TRBV6-1; D is uncertain. The germline V and J ends were trimmed by 2 bases and 3 bases, with 19 bases remaining between them. The CDR3 length is 17 residues. Germline V gene sequence: CDR1 MNHNS, CDR2 SASEGT. The CDR3 protein is CASSEFSPQTNYYGYTF. For the CDR3, the DNA is TGTGCCAGCAGTGAATTTTCTCCTCAGACAAACTACTATGGCTACACCTTC.

This clone was counted only a few times. This chain links TRBV27 with TRBJ2-7; a possible D gene is TRBD2 (7 bases). V was cut by 7 bases and J by 3 bases, with 19 bases left in between. CDR3 size: 15 residues. Germline CDR1 MNHEY, CDR2 SMNVEV (reference sequence). CDR3 DNA: TGTGCCAGCATCACGATGGCGGGGGCCCACTACGAGCAGTACTTC. Protein sequence: CASITMAGAHYEQYF.

The chain couples TRBV30 to TRBJ2-3, with 10 bases identical to TRBD2. This CDR3 has 14 amino acids. The V segment lost 4 bases and the J segment 8 bases; nucleotides outside the gene matches: 9. CDR1 GTSNPN and CDR2 SVGIG come from the germline V gene (reference sequence). In DNA form, the CDR3 reads TGTGCCTGGAAGACGAGCGGGGGGGTAGGTACGCAGTATTTT. Its protein product is CAWKTSGGVGTQYF.

The chain couples TRBV27 to TRBJ2-7; 12 bases map to TRBD1. J was trimmed by 5 bases and V by 8 bases; bases with no gene match: 7. CDR3 length equals 14 residues. Germline loops: CDR1 MNHEY, CDR2 SMNVEV (reference sequence). The CDR3 loop is CASHGGQGANEQYF. In nucleotides, the CDR3 is TGTGCCAGCCACGGGGGACAGGGGGCAAACGAGCAGTACTTC.

This chain uses TRBV6-5 with TRBJ1-3; 7 bases agree with TRBD1. From germline, CDR1 is MNHEY and CDR2 SVGAGI. The CDR3 has 16 amino acids. V lost 0 bases to trimming and J lost 0 bases; unmatched junction nucleotides: 2. CDR3 bases: TGTGCCAGCAGTTACTCGGGACAGTTCTCTGGAAACACCATATATTTT. Translating it yields CASSYSGQFSGNTIYF.

V gene TRBV6-1 combines with J gene TRBJ1-3, with TRBD1 as a possible D gene (6 bases). V lost 1 base and J 0 bases, leaving 7 bases between the germline ends. Germline V gene lookup returns CDR1 MNHNS and CDR2 SASEGT. CDR3 length: 15 residues. Here the CDR3 reads CASSEGTVSGNTIYF. The CDR3 DNA reads as TGTGCCAGCAGTGAAGGGACAGTCTCTGGAAACACCATATATTTT.

V usage is TRBV15 and J usage is TRBJ2-1; 14 bases are shared with TRBD2. In germline, CDR1 is LNHNV, CDR2 YYDKDF (reference sequence). The CDR3 contains 16 residues. V trimming: 0 bases; J trimming: 12 bases; junction bases outside the gene matches: 7. CDR3 region: CATSRDRQTSGGGQFF. Here the CDR3 DNA reads TGTGCCACCAGCAGAGACCGCCAGACTAGCGGGGGGGGGCAGTTCTTC.

The CDR3 region is CASSQQGADYGYTF. The CDR3 nucleotides read TGCGCCAGCAGCCAGCAGGGGGCGGACTATGGCTACACCTTC. The genes are TRBV4-3 and TRBJ1-2; 8 bases line up with TRBD1. The CDR3 has 14 residues. Germline CDR1 and CDR2: LGHNA and YSLEER. Trimming at V came to 3 bases and at J to 3 bases, leaving 3 bases not matched to a gene.

This clone was seen only once. This rearrangement joins TRBV6-1 to TRBJ2-3, with D perhaps TRBD1 (5 bases). V dropped 5 bases and J dropped 13 bases, with 19 bases sitting between them. This CDR3 contains 13 residues. The germline V gene encodes CDR1 MNHNS and CDR2 SASEGT. The CDR3 loop is CASSLNSGPKEYF. As DNA, the CDR3 is TGTGCCAGCAGTCTGAATTCAGGGCCTAAGGAGTATTTT.

The chain combines TRBV6-5 with TRBJ1-2; 7 nucleotides line up with TRBD1. Germline CDR1 and CDR2: MNHEY and SVGAGI. The CDR3 extends over 13 amino acids. V shed 4 bases, J shed 8 bases, and the junction held 7 bases outside the gene matches. CDR3 in amino acids: CASSLGGPPGYTF. The CDR3 DNA reads as TGTGCCAGCAGTTTAGGGGGCCCCCCGGGCTACACCTTC.

The chain uses TRBV6-5 and TRBJ2-7, with 9 positions matching TRBD2. From germline, CDR1 is MNHEY and CDR2 SVGAGI. The CDR3 is made up of 14 amino acids. J was trimmed by 2 bases and V by 6 bases; bases with no gene match: 5. The CDR3 spells CASRPTSGAYEQYF. CDR3 nucleotide sequence: TGTGCCAGCAGGCCGACTAGCGGTGCCTACGAGCAGTACTTC.

The V call is TRBV5-6, the J call TRBJ1-2; 8 nucleotides line up with TRBD1. Germline V gene sequence: CDR1 SGHDT, CDR2 YYEEEE. The length of the CDR3 is 15 residues. Trimming took 0 bases from V and 4 from J; bases not matched to a gene: 5. The CDR3 DNA is TGTGCCAGCAGCTTGGTGGCAGGGGGCCTCTATGGCTACACCTTC. Its translation is CASSLVAGGLYGYTF.

V usage is TRBV5-6 and J usage is TRBJ2-1; 9 bases are a match to TRBD1. J lost 4 bases, V lost 5 bases, and 13 bases had no gene match. The CDR3 loop spans 17 amino acids. The germline CDR1 and CDR2 sequences are SGHDT and YYEEEE. The CDR3 protein is CASSLSGTGSSYNEQFF. CDR3 DNA sequence: TGTGCCAGCAGTCTTTCCGGGACAGGGAGTTCATACAATGAGCAGTTCTTC. Supplemented by reference TRBV5-6 and TRBJ2-1, the full variable domain reads DAGVTQSPTHLIKTRGQQVTLRCSPKSGHDTVSWYQQALGQGPQFIFQYYEEEERQRGNFPDRFSGHQFPNYSSELNVNALLLGDSALYLCASSLSGTGSSYNEQFFGPGTRLTVL.

The V gene is TRBV4-1, the J gene TRBJ2-1, with 10 bases fitting TRBD1. J lost 8 bases, V lost 1 base, and 8 bases had no gene match. The CDR3 extends over 16 amino acids. Germline CDR1 MGHRA, CDR2 YSYEKL. Here the CDR3 reads CASSQARDRGFDEQFF. The CDR3, as DNA: TGCGCCAGCAGCCAAGCCCGGGACAGGGGCTTCGATGAGCAGTTCTTC.

The rearrangement links TRBV7-3 to TRBJ2-2; TRBD1 matches 10 bases. CDR3 size: 14 residues. V lost 5 bases to trimming and J lost 6 bases; unmatched junction nucleotides: 3. Germline V CDR1 and CDR2: SGHTA, FQGTGA. The CDR3 spells CASSRDRGSGELFF. The CDR3 DNA is TGTGCCAGCAGCAGGGACAGGGGATCCGGGGAGCTGTTTTTT.

V usage is TRBV7-9 and J usage is TRBJ2-2; possibly TRBD1 for D (5 bases). The CDR3 is 16 amino acids. The V and J ends lost 1 base and 0 bases respectively, with 9 bases between them. From germline, CDR1 is SEHNR and CDR2 FQNEAQ (reference sequence). CDR3 in amino acids: CASSLVRGTNTGELFF. In nucleotides, the CDR3 is TGTGCCAGCAGCTTAGTAAGGGGTACGAACACCGGGGAGCTGTTTTTT.

This clone was observed a few times. V and J are TRBV2 and TRBJ2-7; D gene ambiguous. Germline loops: CDR1 SNHLY, CDR2 FYNNEI. The CDR3 sequence is 11 residues long. This CDR3 is CVTWSSYEQYF. In nucleotides, the CDR3 is TGTGTCACATGGAGCTCCTACGAGCAGTACTTC.

This chain joins TRBV7-9 and TRBJ2-7; 9 positions agree with TRBD1. Germline trimming cut 4 bases from V and 1 base from J; bases unmatched to any gene: 8. Germline V gene data show CDR1 as SEHNR and CDR2 as FQNEAQ (reference sequence). The CDR3 length is 16 residues. This CDR3 is CASSSGQGTPSYEQYF. Here the CDR3 DNA reads TGTGCCAGCAGCTCCGGACAGGGGACACCTTCCTACGAGCAGTACTTC. Full variable domain (remainder filled in from reference TRBV7-9 and TRBJ2-7): DTGVSQNPRHKITKRGQNVTFRCDPISEHNRLYWYRQTLGQGPEFLTYFQNEAQLEKSRLLSDRFSAERPKGSFSTLEIQRTEQGDSAMYLCASSSGQGTPSYEQYFGPGTRLTVT.

The gene calls are TRBV25-1 and TRBJ1-2, with a weak D call TRBD1 (6 bases). V gave up 6 bases and J gave up 2 bases, with 13 bases separating them. The germline V gene has CDR1 MGHDK and CDR2 SYGVNS. This CDR3 contains 14 residues. For the CDR3, the DNA is TGTGCCAGCAGACAGCAAGGACAGAACTATGGCTACACCTTC. This codes for CASRQQGQNYGYTF.

This clone was detected only a few times. The germline gene is not matched at one end of the junction; a read error may be the cause. This rearrangement joins TRBV5-1 to TRBJ2-1; TRBD2 is a possible D gene (5 bases). CDR1 is SGHRS and CDR2 is YFSETQ in the germline V gene. The CDR3 is made up of 16 amino acids. The CDR3 loop reads CASSFDGITSFNEQFF. For the CDR3, the DNA is TGCGCCAGCAGCTTCGACGGGATTACGTCCTTCAATGAGCAGTTCTTC.

The chain joins TRBV7-9 to TRBJ2-1; 8 bases align to TRBD2. V trimming: 3 bases; J trimming: 0 bases; junction bases outside the gene matches: 1. CDR1 and CDR2 (germline): SEHNR, FQNEAQ (reference sequence). The CDR3 contains 15 residues. CDR3 sequence reads: CASSFSGASYNEQFF. For the CDR3, the DNA is TGTGCCAGCAGCTTTAGCGGGGCCTCCTACAATGAGCAGTTCTTC. The complete variable domain, with remaining parts taken from reference TRBV7-9 and TRBJ2-1, reads DTGVSQNPRHKITKRGQNVTFRCDPISEHNRLYWYRQTLGQGPEFLTYFQNEAQLEKSRLLSDRFSAERPKGSFSTLEIQRTEQGDSAMYLCASSFSGASYNEQFFGPGTRLTVL.

The chain employs TRBV7-2 and TRBJ2-1; TRBD1 is a possible D gene (5 bases). The germline V and J ends were trimmed by 2 bases and 8 bases, with 16 bases remaining between them. This CDR3 spans 15 amino acids. From germline, CDR1 is SGHTA and CDR2 FQGNSA. The CDR3 loop is CASSLYGQGFHEQFF. In nucleotides, the CDR3 is TGTGCCAGCAGCTTATATGGGCAGGGTTTCCATGAGCAGTTCTTC.